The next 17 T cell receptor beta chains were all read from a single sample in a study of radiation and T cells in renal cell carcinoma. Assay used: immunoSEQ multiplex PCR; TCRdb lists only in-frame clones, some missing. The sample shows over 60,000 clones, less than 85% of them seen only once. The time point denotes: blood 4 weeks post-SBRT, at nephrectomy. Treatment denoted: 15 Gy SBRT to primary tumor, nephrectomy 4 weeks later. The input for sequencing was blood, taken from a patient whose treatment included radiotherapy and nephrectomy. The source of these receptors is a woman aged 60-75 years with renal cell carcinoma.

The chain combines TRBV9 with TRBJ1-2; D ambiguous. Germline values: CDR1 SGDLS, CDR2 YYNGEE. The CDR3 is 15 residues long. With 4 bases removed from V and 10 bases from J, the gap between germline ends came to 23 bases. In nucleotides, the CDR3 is TGTGCCAGCAGCCCACGTTCTTTAATGACTGGGGACTACACCTTC. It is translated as CASSPRSLMTGDYTF.

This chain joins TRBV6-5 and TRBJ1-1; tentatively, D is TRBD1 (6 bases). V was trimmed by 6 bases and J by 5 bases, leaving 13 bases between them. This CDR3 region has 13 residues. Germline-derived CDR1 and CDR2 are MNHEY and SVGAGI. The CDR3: CASSSRGATEAFF. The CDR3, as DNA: TGTGCCAGCAGCTCCAGGGGTGCGACTGAAGCTTTCTTT.

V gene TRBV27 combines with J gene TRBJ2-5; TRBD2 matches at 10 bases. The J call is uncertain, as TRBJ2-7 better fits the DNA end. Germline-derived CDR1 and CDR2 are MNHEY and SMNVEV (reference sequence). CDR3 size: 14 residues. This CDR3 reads CASSEREGLLEQYF. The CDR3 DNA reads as TGTGCCAGCTCAGAGCGGGAGGGCCTACTCGAGCAGTACTTC.

CDR3 sequence (DNA): TGTGCCAGCAGTTACTCGATTTCCGGGAACTATGGCTACACCTTC. Translation gives CASSYSISGNYGYTF. The J gene is TRBJ1-2, the V gene TRBV6-6; the D is unclear. V dropped 0 bases and J dropped 2 bases, with 10 bases sitting between them. The CDR3 sequence is 15 residues long. Germline V gives CDR1 MNHNY, CDR2 SVGAGI (reference sequence).

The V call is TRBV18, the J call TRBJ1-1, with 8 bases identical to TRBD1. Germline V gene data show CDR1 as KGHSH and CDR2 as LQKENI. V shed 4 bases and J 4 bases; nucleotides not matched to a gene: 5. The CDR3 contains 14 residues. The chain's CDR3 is CASSLQGEGTEAFF. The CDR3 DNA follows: TGTGCCAGCTCACTACAGGGGGAGGGCACTGAAGCTTTCTTT.

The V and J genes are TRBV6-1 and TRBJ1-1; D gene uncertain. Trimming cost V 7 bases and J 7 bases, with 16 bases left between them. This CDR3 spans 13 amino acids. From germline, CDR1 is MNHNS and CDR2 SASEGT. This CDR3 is CASTTGHSNEAFF. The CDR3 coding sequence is TGTGCCAGCACTACGGGCCACTCCAATGAAGCTTTCTTT.

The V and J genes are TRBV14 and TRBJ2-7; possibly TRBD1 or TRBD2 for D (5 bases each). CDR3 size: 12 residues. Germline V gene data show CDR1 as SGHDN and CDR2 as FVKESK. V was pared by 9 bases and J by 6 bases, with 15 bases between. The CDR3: CASGSAGTEQYF. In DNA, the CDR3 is TGTGCCAGTGGATCGGCAGGGACCGAGCAGTACTTC. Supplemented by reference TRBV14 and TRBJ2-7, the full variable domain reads EAGVTQFPSHSVIEKGQTVTLRCDPISGHDNLYWYRRVMGKEIKFLLHFVKESKQDESGMPNNRFLAERTGGTYSTLKVQPAELEDSGVYFCASGSAGTEQYFGPGTRLTVT.

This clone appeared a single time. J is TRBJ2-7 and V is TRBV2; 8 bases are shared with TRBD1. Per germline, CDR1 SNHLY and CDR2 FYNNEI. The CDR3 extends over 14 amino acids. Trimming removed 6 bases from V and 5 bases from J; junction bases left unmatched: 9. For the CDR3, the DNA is TGTGCCAGCAGACCCGGGACAGGTAACCACGAGCAGTACTTC. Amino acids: CASRPGTGNHEQYF.

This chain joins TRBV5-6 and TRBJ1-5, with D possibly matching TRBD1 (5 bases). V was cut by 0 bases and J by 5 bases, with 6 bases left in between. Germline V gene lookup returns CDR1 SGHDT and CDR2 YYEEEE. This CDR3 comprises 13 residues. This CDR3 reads CASSLARDQPQHF. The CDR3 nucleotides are TGTGCCAGCAGCTTGGCCAGGGATCAGCCCCAGCATTTT.

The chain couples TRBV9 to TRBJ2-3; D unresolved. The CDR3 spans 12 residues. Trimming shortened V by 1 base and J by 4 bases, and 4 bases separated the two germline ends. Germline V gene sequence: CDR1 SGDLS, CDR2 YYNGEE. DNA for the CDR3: TGTGCCAGCAGCGTATACTCAGATACGCAGTATTTT. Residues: CASSVYSDTQYF. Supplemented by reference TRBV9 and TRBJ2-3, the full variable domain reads DSGVTQTPKHLITATGQRVTLRCSPRSGDLSVYWYQQSLDQGLQFLIQYYNGEERAKGNILERFSAQQFPDLHSELNLSSLELGDSALYFCASSVYSDTQYFGPGTRLTVL.

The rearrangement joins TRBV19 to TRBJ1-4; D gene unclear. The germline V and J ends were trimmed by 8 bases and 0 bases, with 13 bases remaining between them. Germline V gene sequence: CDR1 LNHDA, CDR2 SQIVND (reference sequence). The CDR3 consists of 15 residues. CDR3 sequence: CASRRSWATNEKLFF. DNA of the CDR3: TGTGCCAGTCGTAGATCGTGGGCAACTAATGAAAAACTGTTTTTT.

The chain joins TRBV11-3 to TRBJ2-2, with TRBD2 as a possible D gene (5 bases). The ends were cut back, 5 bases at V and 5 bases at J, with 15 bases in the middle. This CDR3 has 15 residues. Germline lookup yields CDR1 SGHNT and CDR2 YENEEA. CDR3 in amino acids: CASSTRVGLTGELFF. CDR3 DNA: TGTGCCAGCAGCACGCGGGTAGGATTAACCGGGGAGCTGTTTTTT.

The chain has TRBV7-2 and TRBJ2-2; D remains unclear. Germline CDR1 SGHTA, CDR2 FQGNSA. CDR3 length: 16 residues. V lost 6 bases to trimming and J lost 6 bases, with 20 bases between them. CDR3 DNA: TGTGCCAGCAGTCCTCGGCCCTCTTGGGCGCCCGGGGAGCTGTTTTTT. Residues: CASSPRPSWAPGELFF.

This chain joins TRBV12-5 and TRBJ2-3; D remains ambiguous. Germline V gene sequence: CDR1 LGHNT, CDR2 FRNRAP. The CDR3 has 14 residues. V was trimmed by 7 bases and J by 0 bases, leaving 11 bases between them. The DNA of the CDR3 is TGTGCTAGTGCCACCTCAAAGAGCACAGATACGCAGTATTTT. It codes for CASATSKSTDTQYF.

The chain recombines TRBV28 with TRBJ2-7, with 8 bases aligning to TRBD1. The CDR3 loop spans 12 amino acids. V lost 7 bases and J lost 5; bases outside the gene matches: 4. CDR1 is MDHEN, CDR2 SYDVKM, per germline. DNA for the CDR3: TGTGCCAGCAAAGACAGGGGCCACGAGCAGTACTTC. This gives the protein CASKDRGHEQYF. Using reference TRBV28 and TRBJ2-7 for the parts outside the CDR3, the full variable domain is DVKVTQSSRYLVKRTGEKVFLECVQDMDHENMFWYRQDPGLGLRLIYFSYDVKMKEKGDIPEGYSVSREKKERFSLILESASTNQTSMYLCASKDRGHEQYFGPGTRLTVT.

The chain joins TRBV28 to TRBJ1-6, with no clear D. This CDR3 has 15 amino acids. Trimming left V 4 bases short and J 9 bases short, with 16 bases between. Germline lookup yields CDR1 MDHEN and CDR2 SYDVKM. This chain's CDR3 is CASSSLGSGFSPLHF. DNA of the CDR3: TGTGCCAGCAGTTCCTTGGGGTCCGGGTTTTCACCCCTCCACTTT. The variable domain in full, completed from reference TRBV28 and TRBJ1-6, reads DVKVTQSSRYLVKRTGEKVFLECVQDMDHENMFWYRQDPGLGLRLIYFSYDVKMKEKGDIPEGYSVSREKKERFSLILESASTNQTSMYLCASSSLGSGFSPLHFGNGTRLTVT.

The DNA for the CDR3 is TGTGCCAGCAGTGTACTAGCGGGGGGCAAAGATACGCAGTATTTT. Translation gives CASSVLAGGKDTQYF. The chain has TRBV6-1 and TRBJ2-3, with 12 bases matching TRBD2. Germline assignment: CDR1 MNHNS and CDR2 SASEGT. The CDR3 is 15 residues long. Trimming cost V 4 bases and J 5 bases; bases outside gene matches: 4.